This is a list of T cell receptor beta chains from one sample in a study of blood T cell repertoires in COVID-19. This table comes from immunoSEQ multiplex PCR, and its TCRdb copy is limited to in-frame clones, with some not included. The sample carries about 280,000 clones, roughly 90% recorded once. Sample: PBMCs or T cells enriched from blood (not recorded which). These receptors all stem from a young woman with acute COVID-19. Both conserved end residues are trimmed from each CDR3. Clone size, where shown, is once, few, many, or a class for clones that have expanded.

-	TRBV4-2	TRBJ2-3	ASSQDAGRGDTQY
-	TRBV2	TRBJ1-4	ASNPNRSGEKLF
-	TRBV28	TRBJ2-7	ASSWSPTSGYEQY
-	TRBV7-9	TRBJ1-6	ASSLGVGRLDSPLH
-	TRBV3-1/TRBV3-2	TRBJ1-1	ASSLLTGNTEAF
once	TRBV6-7	TRBJ2-3	ASPFEERGADTQY
-	TRBV2	TRBJ1-2	ASSEAQYRLYGYT
-	TRBV6-6	TRBJ2-7	ASGEGTGSYEQY
-	TRBV30	TRBJ1-4	AWSLGQGAMRLF
-	TRBV4-3	TRBJ2-1	ASSLGTGEYNEQF
-	TRBV2	TRBJ1-2	ASSAHRGRAYGYT
-	TRBV2	TRBJ1-2	ASTGGTGGHLIYGYT
-	TRBV7-8	TRBJ2-1	ASSLVTSGRWQF
-	TRBV2	TRBJ1-5	ASAYRSNQPQH
-	TRBV21-1	TRBJ1-1	ASSKGYGGQVTEAF
-	TRBV15	TRBJ2-1	ATSRERGSLNEQF
-	TRBV7-3	TRBJ2-1	ASSLFASGSGEQF
-	TRBV9	TRBJ2-3	ASSPRTGDFVTDTQY
-	TRBV6-5	TRBJ2-3	ASSYSRVPTDTQY
few	TRBV19	TRBJ1-2	ASSITTYGYT
-	TRBV11-3	TRBJ2-1	ASSLDQGTTEQF
-	TRBV7-9	TRBJ2-1	ASTPTGQGGNNEQF
-	TRBV11-2	TRBJ1-4	ASSLALGGRVSTNEKLF
-	TRBV7-2	TRBJ2-1	ASSLGAGRVNEQF
-	TRBV27	TRBJ1-5	ASGYRQGARQPQH
-	TRBV7-9	TRBJ2-5	ASSRRGTAQETQY
-	TRBV19	TRBJ2-7	ASSSSGSNSYEQY
once	TRBV6-6	TRBJ2-7	ASSYSTYYEQY
-	TRBV20-1	TRBJ1-2	SARQGNGYT
-	TRBV5-1	TRBJ1-6	ASSLTGNQRNSPLH
-	TRBV19	TRBJ2-1	ASSISAGGVFSSYNEQF
-	TRBV30	TRBJ1-5	AWSVRLSGAGNQPQH
-	TRBV21-1	TRBJ2-7	ASSPWTGPPYEQY
-	TRBV7-9	TRBJ2-7	ASSLLTGGEQY
-	TRBV2	TRBJ1-2	ASIDRGNYGYT
-	TRBV28	TRBJ1-3	ASSLGTVPTSGNTKY
few	TRBV5-1	TRBJ1-2	ASSVQPGSNGYT
once	TRBV11-2	TRBJ2-3	ASSLRPPSGSTTDTQY
-	TRBV5-1	TRBJ2-3	ASVGGGDTQY
-	TRBV2	TRBJ1-2	ASSEFKGTGDGYT
-	TRBV6-6	TRBJ2-7	ASSEGLAGNYEQY
once	TRBV5-1	TRBJ2-5	ASSRRTGWQETQY
-	TRBV3-1/TRBV3-2	TRBJ1-3	ASSRRTGASSGNTIY
-	TRBV28	TRBJ1-2	ATGDRRNYGYT
-	TRBV28	TRBJ2-5	ASSFGTGTGHQETQY
-	TRBV28	TRBJ1-3	ANPTGPRGNTIY
-	TRBV28	TRBJ1-4	ASSFLNRGTNEKLF
-	TRBV9	TRBJ2-1	ASSVGGMVNEQF
once	TRBV5-4	TRBJ2-5	ASKLEVAQETQY
-	TRBV5-1	TRBJ2-3	ASSLGTGGIVDTQY
-	TRBV20-1	TRBJ2-1	SASQFLGFSIGPLF